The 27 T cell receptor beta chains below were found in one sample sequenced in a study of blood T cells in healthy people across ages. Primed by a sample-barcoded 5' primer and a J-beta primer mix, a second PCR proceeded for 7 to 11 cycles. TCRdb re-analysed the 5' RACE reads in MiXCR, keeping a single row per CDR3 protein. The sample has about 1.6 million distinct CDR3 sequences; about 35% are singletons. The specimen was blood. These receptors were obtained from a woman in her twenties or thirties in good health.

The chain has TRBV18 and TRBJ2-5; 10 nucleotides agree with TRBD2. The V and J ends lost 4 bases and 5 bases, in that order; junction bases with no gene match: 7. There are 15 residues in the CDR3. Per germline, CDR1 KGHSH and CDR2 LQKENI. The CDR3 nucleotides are TGTGCCAGCTCACTCTCGGGACTAGCGTCGGAGACCCAGTACTTC. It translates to CASSLSGLASETQYF.

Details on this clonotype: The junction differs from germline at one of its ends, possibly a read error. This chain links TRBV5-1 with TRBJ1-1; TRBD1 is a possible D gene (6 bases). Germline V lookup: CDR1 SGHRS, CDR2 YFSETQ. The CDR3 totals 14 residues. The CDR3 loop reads CACSRSGGHTEAFF. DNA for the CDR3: TGCGCCTGCAGCCGTTCCGGGGGGCACACTGAAGCTTTCTTT.

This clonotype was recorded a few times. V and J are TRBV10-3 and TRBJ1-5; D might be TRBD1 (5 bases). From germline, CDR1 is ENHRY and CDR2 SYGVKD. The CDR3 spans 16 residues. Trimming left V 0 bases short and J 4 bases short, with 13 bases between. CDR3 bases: TGTGCCATCAGTGAGTCCACGGCCGGGGGGAATCAGCCCCAGCATTTT. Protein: CAISESTAGGNQPQHF.

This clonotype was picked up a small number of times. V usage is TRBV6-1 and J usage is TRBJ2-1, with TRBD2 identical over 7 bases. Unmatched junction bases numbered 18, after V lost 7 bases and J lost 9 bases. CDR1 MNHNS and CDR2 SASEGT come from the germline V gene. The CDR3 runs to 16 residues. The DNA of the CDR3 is TGTGCCAGCATCCCGCCTGGGCGGGAGATTGACAGTGAGCAGTTCTTC. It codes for CASIPPGREIDSEQFF.

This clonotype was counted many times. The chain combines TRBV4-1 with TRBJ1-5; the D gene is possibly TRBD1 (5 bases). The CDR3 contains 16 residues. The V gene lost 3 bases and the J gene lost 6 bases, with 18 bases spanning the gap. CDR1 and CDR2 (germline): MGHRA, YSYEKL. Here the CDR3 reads CASSHPAPRGVQPQHF. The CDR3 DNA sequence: TGCGCCAGCAGCCACCCCGCTCCGAGAGGGGTTCAGCCCCAGCATTTT.

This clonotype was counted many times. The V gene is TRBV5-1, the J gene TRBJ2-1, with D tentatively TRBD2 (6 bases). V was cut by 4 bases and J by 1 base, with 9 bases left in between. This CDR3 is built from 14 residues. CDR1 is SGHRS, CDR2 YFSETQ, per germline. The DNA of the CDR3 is TGCGCCAGCAGCCCTAGCGCTTCCTACAATGAGCAGTTCTTC. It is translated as CASSPSASYNEQFF.

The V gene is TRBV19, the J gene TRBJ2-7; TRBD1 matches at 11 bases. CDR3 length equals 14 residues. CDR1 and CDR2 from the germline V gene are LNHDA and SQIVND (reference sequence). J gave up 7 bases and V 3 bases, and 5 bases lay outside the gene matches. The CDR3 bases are TGTGCCAGTAGTATCTCGGACAGGGGGCAGGAGCAGTACTTC. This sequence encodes CASSISDRGQEQYF.

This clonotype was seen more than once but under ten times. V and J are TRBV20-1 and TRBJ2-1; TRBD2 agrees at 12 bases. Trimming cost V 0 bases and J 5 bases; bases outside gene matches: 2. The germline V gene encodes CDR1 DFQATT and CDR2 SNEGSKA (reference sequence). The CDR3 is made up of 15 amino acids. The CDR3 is CSARDRTSGNNEQFF. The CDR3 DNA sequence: TGCAGTGCTAGAGATCGGACTAGCGGGAACAATGAGCAGTTCTTC.

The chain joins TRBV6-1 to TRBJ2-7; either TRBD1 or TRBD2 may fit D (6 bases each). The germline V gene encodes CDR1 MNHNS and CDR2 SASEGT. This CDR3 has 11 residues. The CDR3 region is CVCGTPYEQYF. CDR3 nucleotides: TGTGTCTGCGGGACACCCTACGAGCAGTACTTC.

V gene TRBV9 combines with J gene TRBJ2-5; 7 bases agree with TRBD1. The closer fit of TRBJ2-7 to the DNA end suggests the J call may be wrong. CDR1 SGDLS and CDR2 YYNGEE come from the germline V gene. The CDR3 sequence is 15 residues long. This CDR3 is CASSVAQGTAYEQYF. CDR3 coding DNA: TGTGCCAGCAGCGTAGCTCAGGGGACAGCCTACGAGCAGTACTTC.

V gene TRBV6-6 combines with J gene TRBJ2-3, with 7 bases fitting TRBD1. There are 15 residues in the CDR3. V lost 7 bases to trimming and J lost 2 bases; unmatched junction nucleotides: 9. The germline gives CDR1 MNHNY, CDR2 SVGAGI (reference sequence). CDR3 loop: CASTSGQAFTDTQYF. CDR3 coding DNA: TGTGCCAGCACCTCAGGACAGGCATTCACAGATACGCAGTATTTT.

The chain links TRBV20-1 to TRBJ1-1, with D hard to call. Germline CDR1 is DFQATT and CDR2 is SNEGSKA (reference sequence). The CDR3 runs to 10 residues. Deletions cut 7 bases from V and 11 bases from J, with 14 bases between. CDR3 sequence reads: CSDQVGGAFF. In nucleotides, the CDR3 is TGCAGTGACCAGGTCGGTGGCGCTTTCTTT.

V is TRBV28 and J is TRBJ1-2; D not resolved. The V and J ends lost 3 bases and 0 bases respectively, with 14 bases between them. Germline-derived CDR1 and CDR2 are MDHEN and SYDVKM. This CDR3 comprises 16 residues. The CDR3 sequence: CASSFPTMLANYGYTF. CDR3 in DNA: TGTGCCAGCAGTTTCCCGACCATGTTAGCTAACTATGGCTACACCTTC.

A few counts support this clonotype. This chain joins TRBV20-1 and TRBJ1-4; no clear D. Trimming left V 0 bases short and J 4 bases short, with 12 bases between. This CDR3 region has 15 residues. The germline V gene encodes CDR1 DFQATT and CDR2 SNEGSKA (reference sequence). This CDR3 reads CSARDLGQNNEKLFF. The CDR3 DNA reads TGCAGTGCTAGAGATCTCGGCCAGAATAATGAAAAACTGTTTTTT.

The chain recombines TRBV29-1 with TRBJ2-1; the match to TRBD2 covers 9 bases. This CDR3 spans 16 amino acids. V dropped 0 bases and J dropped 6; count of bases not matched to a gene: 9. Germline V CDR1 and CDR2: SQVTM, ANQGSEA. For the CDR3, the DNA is TGCAGCGTTGAAGAACTTACCAGCGGGAGGCTCAATGAGCAGTTCTTC. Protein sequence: CSVEELTSGRLNEQFF.

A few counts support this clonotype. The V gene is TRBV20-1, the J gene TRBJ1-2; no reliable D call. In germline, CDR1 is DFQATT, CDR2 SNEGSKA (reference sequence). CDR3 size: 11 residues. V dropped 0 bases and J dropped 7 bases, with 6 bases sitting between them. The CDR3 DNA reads TGCAGTGCTAGAGATGGGGTTGGCTACACCTTC. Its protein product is CSARDGVGYTF.

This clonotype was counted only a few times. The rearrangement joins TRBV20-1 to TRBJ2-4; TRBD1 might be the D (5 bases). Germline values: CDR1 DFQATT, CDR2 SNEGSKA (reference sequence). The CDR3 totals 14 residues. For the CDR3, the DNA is TGCAGCGAAACTAAGAAGGGGACCAAAAACATTCAGTACTTC. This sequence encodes CSETKKGTKNIQYF.

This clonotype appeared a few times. DNA for the CDR3: TGCAGCGTTGAGGACAGGGAACGAGGCAAACTGTTTTTT. Its translation is CSVEDRERGKLFF. This chain connects TRBV29-1 to TRBJ1-4; 8 bases agree with TRBD1. Germline CDR1 and CDR2: SQVTM and ANQGSEA. J gave up 11 bases and V 3 bases, and 8 bases lay outside the gene matches. The CDR3 has 13 residues.

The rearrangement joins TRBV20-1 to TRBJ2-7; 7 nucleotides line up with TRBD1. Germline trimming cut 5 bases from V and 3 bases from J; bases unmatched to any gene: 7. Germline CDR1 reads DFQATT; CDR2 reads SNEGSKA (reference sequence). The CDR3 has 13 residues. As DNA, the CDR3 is TGCAGTGCTGTCCGGGACAGTGACTACGAGCAGTACTTC. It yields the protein CSAVRDSDYEQYF.

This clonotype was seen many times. As DNA, the CDR3 is TGCAGCGTTGAAGATGTACCGGGGGGAAACCCTTTCACAGATACGCAGTATTTT. Amino acid sequence: CSVEDVPGGNPFTDTQYF. The V gene is TRBV29-1, the J gene TRBJ2-3; 7 bases align to TRBD2. Germline CDR1 is SQVTM and CDR2 is ANQGSEA. The V and J ends lost 0 bases and 2 bases, in that order; junction bases with no gene match: 14. The CDR3 consists of 18 residues.

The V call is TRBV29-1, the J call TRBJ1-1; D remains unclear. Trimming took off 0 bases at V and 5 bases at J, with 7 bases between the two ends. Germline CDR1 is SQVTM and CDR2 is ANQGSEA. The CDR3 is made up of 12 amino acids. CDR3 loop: CSVEDPRTEAFF. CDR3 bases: TGCAGCGTTGAAGATCCCCGGACTGAAGCTTTCTTT.

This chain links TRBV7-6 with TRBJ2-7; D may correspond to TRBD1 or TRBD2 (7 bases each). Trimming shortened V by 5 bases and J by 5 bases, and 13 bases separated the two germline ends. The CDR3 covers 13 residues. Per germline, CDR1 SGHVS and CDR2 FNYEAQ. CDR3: CASSQGGANEQYF. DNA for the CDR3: TGTGCCAGCAGCCAGGGGGGGGCGAACGAGCAGTACTTC.

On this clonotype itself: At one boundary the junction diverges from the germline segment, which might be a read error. CDR3: CAGSLGTSSMDEQFF. The CDR3 nucleotides are TGCGCCGGCAGTTTGGGGACTAGCTCTATGGATGAGCAGTTCTTC. The chain couples TRBV5-1 to TRBJ2-1, with 9 nucleotides matching TRBD2. The CDR3 is 15 residues long. Germline V lookup: CDR1 SGHRS, CDR2 YFSETQ.

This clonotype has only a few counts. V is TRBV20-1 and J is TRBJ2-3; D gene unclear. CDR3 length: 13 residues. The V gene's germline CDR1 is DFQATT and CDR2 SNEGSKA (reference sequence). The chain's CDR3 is CSLRADLTDTQYF. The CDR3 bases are TGCAGCCTCCGGGCAGACCTCACAGATACGCAGTATTTT.

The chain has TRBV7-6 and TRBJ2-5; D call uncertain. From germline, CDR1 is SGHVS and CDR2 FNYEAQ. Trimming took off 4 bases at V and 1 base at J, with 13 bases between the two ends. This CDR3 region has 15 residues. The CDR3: CASSSEWSLQETQYF. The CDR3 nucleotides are TGTGCCAGCAGCTCGGAGTGGTCGCTCCAAGAGACCCAGTACTTC.

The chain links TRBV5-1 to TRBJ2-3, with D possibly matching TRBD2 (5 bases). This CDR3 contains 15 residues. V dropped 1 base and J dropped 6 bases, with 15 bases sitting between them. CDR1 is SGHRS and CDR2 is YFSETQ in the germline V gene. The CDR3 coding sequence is TGCGCCAGCAGCTTGAATAAGTGGACTGGGGATACGCAGTATTTT. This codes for CASSLNKWTGDTQYF.

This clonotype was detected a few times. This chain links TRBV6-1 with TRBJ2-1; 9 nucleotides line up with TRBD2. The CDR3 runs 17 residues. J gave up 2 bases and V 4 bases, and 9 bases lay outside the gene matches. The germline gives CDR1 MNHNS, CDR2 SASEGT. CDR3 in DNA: TGTGCCAGCAGTGGCCCCTTTAGCGGGGGCACCTACAATGAGCAGTTCTTC. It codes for CASSGPFSGGTYNEQFF.